One and the same sample provided the 29 T cell receptor beta chains below, sequenced in a study of early T cells in non-severe SARS-CoV-2 infection. TCRdb independently ran MiXCR on the 5' RACE reads; one entry per CDR3 protein. The sample comprises tens of thousands of distinct CDR3 sequences, 9% to 15% of which are singletons, and over 6.5% rests with the top ten. The sample comprised whole blood. These receptors originate from an adult who was a healthcare worker with PCR-confirmed SARS-CoV-2 infection or an uninfected control (not recorded which).

The rearrangement joins TRBV4-1 to TRBJ2-3; 8 bases line up with TRBD2. Germline V CDR1 and CDR2: MGHRA, YSYEKL. V gave up 3 bases and J gave up 4 bases; unmatched junction bases: 9. The CDR3 has 16 amino acids. The CDR3 DNA sequence: TGCGCCAGCAGCCAGAGCGGGAGCCCCGGGGCAGATACGCAGTATTTT. Its translation is CASSQSGSPGADTQYF.

This clonotype was picked up a small number of times. The chain has TRBV29-1 and TRBJ2-3; no clear D gene. V shed 8 bases and J shed 2 bases, with 5 bases lying between them. Germline CDR1 and CDR2: SQVTM and ANQGSEA. The CDR3 spans 10 residues. CDR3 region: CSTDTDTQYF. The CDR3 DNA is TGCAGCACTGACACAGATACGCAGTATTTT.

This chain joins TRBV25-1 and TRBJ1-1; 9 positions match TRBD1. CDR1 and CDR2 (germline): MGHDK, SYGVNS. After removal of 3 bases from V and 1 base from J, the junction contained 3 bases not matched to a gene. The length of the CDR3 is 15 residues. Here the CDR3 reads CASSDPGQGNTEAFF. In DNA form, the CDR3 reads TGTGCCAGCAGTGATCCGGGACAGGGGAACACTGAAGCTTTCTTT.

The CDR3 protein is CATSRGYGGGTDTQYF. The CDR3 region has the DNA TGTGCCACCAGCAGAGGTTACGGGGGGGGCACAGATACGCAGTATTTT. The chain has TRBV15 and TRBJ2-3; 8 nucleotides agree with TRBD2. Germline CDR1 is LNHNV and CDR2 is YYDKDF (reference sequence). V dropped 1 base and J dropped 1; count of bases not matched to a gene: 4. The CDR3 runs to 16 residues.

The chain uses TRBV10-3 and TRBJ2-3, with 7 bases aligning to TRBD2. Trimming cost V 6 bases and J 0 bases; bases outside gene matches: 3. The germline V gene encodes CDR1 ENHRY and CDR2 SYGVKD. The CDR3 is made up of 14 amino acids. The CDR3 DNA reads as TGTGCCATCAGGAGTAGCGGGAGCACAGATACGCAGTATTTT. This encodes CAIRSSGSTDTQYF.

The V call is TRBV12-3 or TRBV12-4, the J call TRBJ1-1, with D tentatively TRBD1 (6 bases). V lost 6 bases and J 5 bases, leaving 13 bases between the germline ends. This CDR3 has 13 residues. CDR3 sequence: CASSTLGGTEAFF. In DNA, the CDR3 is TGTGCCAGCAGCACCCTAGGGGGAACTGAAGCTTTCTTT.

This clonotype showed up just a few times. The rearrangement joins TRBV5-1 to TRBJ2-7; 7 nucleotides match TRBD1. Unmatched junction bases numbered 6, after V lost 3 bases and J lost 0 bases. Per germline, CDR1 SGHRS and CDR2 YFSETQ. This CDR3 has 15 amino acids. CDR3 sequence reads: CASSSGTVHSYEQYF. The DNA of the CDR3 is TGCGCCAGCAGCTCCGGGACAGTGCACTCCTACGAGCAGTACTTC.

The sample holds a few counts of this clonotype. V is TRBV5-6 and J is TRBJ1-2; 8 nucleotides line up with TRBD1. The CDR3 loop spans 13 amino acids. With 5 bases clipped from V and 5 bases from J, the junction kept 5 bases outside the gene matches. CDR1 and CDR2 from the germline V gene are SGHDT and YYEEEE. As DNA, the CDR3 is TGTGCCAGCAGTCCAGGGGGCGTTTATGGCTACACCTTC. Encoded protein: CASSPGGVYGYTF.

This clonotype showed up just a few times. The rearrangement uses TRBV4-1 and TRBJ2-7; TRBD2 might be the D (6 bases). V was clipped by 2 bases and J by 1 base, with 12 bases between them. The CDR3 covers 15 residues. Germline V lookup: CDR1 MGHRA, CDR2 YSYEKL. In DNA, the CDR3 is TGCGCCAGCAGCCAAAGCAACGGAGGGTCCTACGAGCAGTACTTC. It yields the protein CASSQSNGGSYEQYF.

This clonotype showed up many times. V usage is TRBV6-5 and J usage is TRBJ1-3; D ambiguous. The CDR3 contains 14 residues. Germline V gene lookup returns CDR1 MNHEY and CDR2 SVGAGI. V was pared by 7 bases and J by 4 bases, with 14 bases between. Here the CDR3 DNA reads TGTGCCAGCAAACCCGGGTTCGCCGGAAACACCATATATTTT. This encodes CASKPGFAGNTIYF.

The chain is built from TRBV6-2 or TRBV6-3 and TRBJ1-1; D uncertain. The CDR3 is 14 residues long. The germline CDR1 and CDR2 sequences are MNHEY and SVGEGT. V lost 2 bases and J 3 bases, leaving 10 bases between the germline ends. CDR3 residues: CASSYDRSYTEAFF. The CDR3 coding sequence is TGTGCCAGCAGTTACGATAGGAGTTACACTGAAGCTTTCTTT.

Only a few counts were recorded for this clonotype. The junction departs from germline at one end; a sequencing error may be responsible. V is TRBV7-9 and J is TRBJ2-3, with TRBD1 matching over 10 bases. CDR3 length: 14 amino acids. Germline-derived CDR1 and CDR2 are SEHNR and FQNEAQ (reference sequence). CDR3 residues: CASSPKDVGQGLDF. The DNA for the CDR3 is TGTGCCAGCAGCCCTAAGGATGTGGGACAGGGGTTGGATTTT.

This clonotype was observed at least ten times. V usage is TRBV5-5 and J usage is TRBJ1-1; the match to TRBD1 covers 8 bases. Trimming took 1 base from V and 4 from J; bases not matched to a gene: 6. From germline, CDR1 is SGHKS and CDR2 YYEKEE (reference sequence). CDR3 length: 15 residues. The CDR3 bases are TGTGCCAGCAGCTTGTACGGACAGGGTTTCACTGAAGCTTTCTTT. This gives the protein CASSLYGQGFTEAFF.

This clonotype occurred a few times. The gene calls are TRBV20-1 and TRBJ2-3; a weak D match, TRBD1 (5 bases). Germline CDR1 reads DFQATT; CDR2 reads SNEGSKA (reference sequence). Between the trimmed V and J ends, which lost 0 bases and 4 bases, there was a span of 17 bases. The CDR3 has 16 residues. CDR3 in amino acids: CSARDGQGRVPDTQYF. CDR3 nucleotide sequence: TGCAGTGCTAGAGATGGCCAGGGCAGGGTACCAGATACGCAGTATTTT.

This clonotype was seen many times. The chain recombines TRBV10-3 with TRBJ1-2; D is uncertain. Germline V lookup: CDR1 ENHRY, CDR2 SYGVKD. The length of the CDR3 is 12 residues. Trimming pared 2 bases from V and 10 bases from J, leaving 11 bases between. The CDR3 loop is CAISEGGQTYTF. The CDR3 region has the DNA TGTGCCATCAGTGAGGGCGGGCAGACCTACACCTTC.

There are many counts of this clonotype. V is TRBV10-3 and J is TRBJ2-2, with D tentatively TRBD2 (5 bases). The germline CDR1 and CDR2 sequences are ENHRY and SYGVKD. The ends were cut back, 7 bases at V and 0 bases at J, with 15 bases in the middle. The CDR3 totals 16 residues. The CDR3 DNA reads TGTGCCATCACCGAGGCCAGGACTTCGAACACCGGGGAGCTGTTTTTT. As protein: CAITEARTSNTGELFF.

This clonotype was seen a few times. The chain has TRBV11-3 and TRBJ2-1, with TRBD2 as a possible D gene (7 bases). Trimming took off 8 bases at V and 7 bases at J, with 12 bases between the two ends. The CDR3 is 12 residues long. Germline values: CDR1 SGHNT, CDR2 YENEEA. As DNA, the CDR3 is TGTGCCAGCCGGGGGGCCGGGAATGAGCAGTTCTTC. Translation gives CASRGAGNEQFF.

This clonotype was counted a few times. The chain recombines TRBV19 with TRBJ2-3; 7 bases are shared with TRBD2. The V and J ends lost 5 bases and 6 bases, in that order; junction bases with no gene match: 11. CDR3 length: 15 amino acids. Germline lookup yields CDR1 LNHDA and CDR2 SQIVND (reference sequence). CDR3 in amino acids: CASSGRLAISDTQYF. CDR3 bases: TGTGCCAGTAGTGGGCGACTAGCTATCTCGGATACGCAGTATTTT.

Written as DNA, the CDR3 is TGTGCTAGTGGTTTGGCGGGGACAGTCGGAAACACCATATATTTT. Its translation: CASGLAGTVGNTIYF. The chain links TRBV12-5 to TRBJ1-3, with 7 bases lining up with TRBD1. V lost 1 base and J lost 4; bases outside the gene matches: 4. The V gene's germline CDR1 is LGHNT and CDR2 FRNRAP. The CDR3 loop spans 15 amino acids. The whole variable domain, remainder taken from reference TRBV12-5 and TRBJ1-3, is DARVTQTPRHKVTEMGQEVTMRCQPILGHNTVFWYRQTMMQGLELLAYFRNRAPLDDSGMPKDRFSAEMPDATLATLKIQPSEPRDSAVYFCASGLAGTVGNTIYFGEGSWLTVV.

This clonotype was seen repeatedly, ten times or more. This sequence joins TRBV10-3 and TRBJ2-7, with TRBD1 matching over 8 bases. This CDR3 comprises 13 residues. J gave up 6 bases and V 4 bases, and 5 bases lay outside the gene matches. From germline, CDR1 is ENHRY and CDR2 SYGVKD. The CDR3 protein is CAISGVQGGEQYF. Written as DNA, the CDR3 is TGTGCCATCAGTGGAGTACAGGGGGGCGAGCAGTACTTC.

The chain joins TRBV12-3 or TRBV12-4 to TRBJ2-2; 7 positions agree with TRBD1. The CDR3 consists of 16 residues. V trimming: 7 bases; J trimming: 4 bases; junction bases outside the gene matches: 12. CDR3: CASTGIKTGLTGELFF. In DNA form, the CDR3 reads TGTGCCAGCACTGGAATAAAGACAGGGCTCACCGGGGAGCTGTTTTTT.

This chain links TRBV18 with TRBJ2-5, with D maybe TRBD1 (6 bases). Trimming took off 1 base at V and 5 bases at J, with 14 bases between the two ends. The CDR3 loop spans 15 amino acids. Germline loops: CDR1 KGHSH, CDR2 LQKENI. CDR3 sequence: CASSPRDTDSETQYF. As DNA, the CDR3 is TGTGCCAGCTCACCACGGGACACTGATTCGGAGACCCAGTACTTC. The full variable domain, its missing parts supplied by reference TRBV18 and TRBJ2-5, is NAGVMQNPRHLVRRRGQEARLRCSPMKGHSHVYWYRQLPEEGLKFMVYLQKENIIDESGMPKERFSAEFPKEGPSILRIQQVVRGDSAAYFCASSPRDTDSETQYFGPGTRLLVL.

This clonotype appeared a few times. This chain uses TRBV7-2 with TRBJ2-3; D uncertain. From germline, CDR1 is SGHTA and CDR2 FQGNSA. The CDR3 length is 14 residues. V lost 4 bases to trimming and J lost 5 bases, with 13 bases between them. CDR3 loop: CASSSRLLEDTQYF. The CDR3 DNA follows: TGTGCCAGCAGCTCGCGACTCTTAGAAGATACGCAGTATTTT.

The chain recombines TRBV10-3 with TRBJ2-6; 11 nucleotides match TRBD1. V dropped 6 bases and J dropped 4; count of bases not matched to a gene: 8. In germline, CDR1 is ENHRY, CDR2 SYGVKD. This CDR3 comprises 17 residues. DNA for the CDR3: TGTGCCATCAGCACAGGACAGGGGGCAGCAGGGGCCAACGTCCTGACTTTC. Its translation: CAISTGQGAAGANVLTF.

This chain uses TRBV13 with TRBJ1-3; possibly TRBD1 for D (6 bases). The CDR3 length is 14 residues. Germline V CDR1 and CDR2: PRHDT, FYEKMQ (reference sequence). The V end lost 3 bases, the J end lost 7 bases, and 13 bases lay between the germline ends. This CDR3 reads CASSFNRERNTIYF. In DNA form, the CDR3 reads TGTGCCAGCAGCTTTAACAGGGAGAGGAACACCATATATTTT. The entire variable domain, with the rest obtained from reference TRBV13 and TRBJ1-3, is as follows: AAGVIQSPRHLIKEKRETATLKCYPIPRHDTVYWYQQGPGQDPQFLISFYEKMQSDKGSIPDRFSAQQFSDYHSELNMSSLELGDSALYFCASSFNRERNTIYFGEGSWLTVV.

Many counts were recorded for this clonotype. This rearrangement joins TRBV12-3 or TRBV12-4 to TRBJ2-7; 16 bases align to TRBD2. This CDR3 has 18 residues. Trimming cost V 3 bases and J 0 bases; bases outside gene matches: 5. The CDR3, as DNA: TGTGCCAGCAGTTTGGGACTAGCGGGAGGGATCAGCTCCTACGAGCAGTACTTC. This encodes CASSLGLAGGISSYEQYF.

This sequence joins TRBV9 and TRBJ2-1; possibly TRBD2 for D (6 bases). The CDR3 spans 15 residues. CDR1 and CDR2 (germline): SGDLS, YYNGEE. Between the trimmed V and J ends, which lost 0 bases and 4 bases, there was a span of 11 bases. DNA of the CDR3: TGTGCCAGCAGCGTAGCTGGACTACCATACAATGAGCAGTTCTTC. Translating gives CASSVAGLPYNEQFF.

The chain joins TRBV11-2 to TRBJ2-3; 8 bases are shared with TRBD2. In germline, CDR1 is SGHAT, CDR2 FQNNGV. The CDR3 is 15 amino acids. J gave up 3 bases and V 7 bases, and 9 bases lay outside the gene matches. Here the CDR3 reads CASTPGGGRTDTQYF. DNA for the CDR3: TGTGCCAGCACCCCGGGGGGGGGGCGGACAGATACGCAGTATTTT.

V and J are TRBV7-8 and TRBJ2-7, with 7 bases aligning to TRBD1. The CDR3 sequence is 15 residues long. Looked up from germline, CDR1 is SGHVS and CDR2 is FQNEAQ. Unmatched junction bases numbered 13, after V lost 5 bases and J lost 6 bases. In nucleotides, the CDR3 is TGTGCCAGCAGCCCAGACAGGGTTAGAACCTCCGAGCAGTACTTC. It translates to CASSPDRVRTSEQYF.